These 10 T cell receptor beta chains were all obtained from the same sample, sequenced in a study of T cells after yellow fever vaccination. TCRdb used MiXCR to reprocess the 5' RACE reads, holding one entry per CDR3 protein. The sample yields approximately 150,000 distinct CDR3 sequences, approximately 6.2% seen once. Sequenced material: CD4+ T cells sorted from PBMCs, taken on the day of the first yellow fever vaccination. These receptors came from a man aged 18 to 29 who received the YFV17D yellow fever vaccine.

This sequence joins TRBV18 and TRBJ1-2; tentative D call: TRBD1 (5 bases). The CDR3 covers 15 residues. Germline V lookup: CDR1 KGHSH, CDR2 LQKENI. Trimming took off 0 bases at V and 8 bases at J, with 16 bases between the two ends. This CDR3 reads CASSPPTQGRSGYTF. The CDR3 DNA is TGTGCCAGCTCACCACCGACGCAGGGTCGATCAGGCTACACCTTC.

The V call is TRBV6-5, the J call TRBJ1-6, with 7 bases that match TRBD1. The V segment lost 7 bases and the J segment 10 bases; nucleotides outside the gene matches: 10. From germline, CDR1 is MNHEY and CDR2 SVGAGI. The CDR3 has 14 amino acids. The CDR3 DNA reads TGTGCCAGCACCCCGCAGCAGGGGGGATCACCCCTCCACTTT. Its translation: CASTPQQGGSPLHF.

V gene TRBV11-2 combines with J gene TRBJ2-5; the D gene is possibly TRBD2 (6 bases). Trimming took 4 bases from V and 5 from J, leaving 14 bases between them. CDR3 length equals 14 residues. Germline V gene lookup returns CDR1 SGHAT and CDR2 FQNNGV. For the CDR3, the DNA is TGTGCCAGCAGCTCTAGCGCGGTCAGGGAGACCCAGTACTTC. Residues: CASSSSAVRETQYF.

In nucleotides, the CDR3 is TGTGCCAGCAGCCCTCCGGGGGGGCCGGCATACTATGGCTACACCTTC. Translation gives CASSPPGGPAYYGYTF. The chain is built from TRBV6-1 and TRBJ1-2; a possible D gene is TRBD1 (6 bases). The CDR3 has 16 residues. The V gene lost 6 bases and the J gene lost 3 bases, with 20 bases spanning the gap. CDR1 is MNHNS and CDR2 is SASEGT in the germline V gene.

This clonotype was counted at least ten times. V usage is TRBV5-6 and J usage is TRBJ2-7, with TRBD2 identical over 9 bases. The CDR3 sequence is 15 residues long. Trimming took 1 base from V and 1 from J; bases not matched to a gene: 3. Per germline, CDR1 SGHDT and CDR2 YYEEEE. The chain's CDR3 is CASSLISGGSYEQYF. CDR3 nucleotides: TGTGCCAGCAGCTTGATTAGCGGGGGTTCCTACGAGCAGTACTTC.

V usage is TRBV12-3 or TRBV12-4 and J usage is TRBJ2-2, with a weak D call TRBD1 (5 bases). V lost 7 bases to trimming and J lost 2 bases, with 8 bases between them. The CDR3 sequence is 13 residues long. CDR3 nucleotide sequence: TGTGCCAGCACCACAGGCAACACCGGGGAGCTGTTTTTT. Its protein is CASTTGNTGELFF.

The gene calls are TRBV9 and TRBJ2-7; 7 bases match TRBD2. The CDR3 is 15 residues long. The germline V gene has CDR1 SGDLS and CDR2 YYNGEE. J gave up 0 bases and V 2 bases, and 5 bases lay outside the gene matches. This chain's CDR3 is CASSVSGLTSYEQYF. The CDR3 region has the DNA TGTGCCAGCAGCGTTTCGGGACTAACCTCCTACGAGCAGTACTTC.

This clonotype was recorded many times. The chain joins TRBV12-3 or TRBV12-4 to TRBJ1-5; 8 nucleotides agree with TRBD1. Trimming at V came to 3 bases and at J to 2 bases, leaving 0 bases not matched to a gene. CDR3 size: 14 residues. Written as DNA, the CDR3 is TGTGCCAGCAGTTTGACAGGGGGCAATCAGCCCCAGCATTTT. Its translation: CASSLTGGNQPQHF.

This clonotype showed up many times. The V and J genes are TRBV5-5 and TRBJ2-5, with a weak D call TRBD1 (5 bases). Germline loops: CDR1 SGHKS, CDR2 YYEKEE (reference sequence). This CDR3 has 16 residues. The ends were cut back, 4 bases at V and 5 bases at J, with 21 bases in the middle. The CDR3 region is CASSLIPQSPGETQYF. CDR3 DNA: TGTGCCAGCAGCCTCATCCCACAGTCGCCAGGGGAGACCCAGTACTTC.

In its sample, this clonotype was seen a few times. One end of the junction does not line up with germline, which may come from a read error. This chain links TRBV6-1 with TRBJ2-7; no clear D gene. The CDR3 covers 14 residues. Germline V gives CDR1 MNHNS, CDR2 SASEGT. The chain's CDR3 is CASTEKVLQYEQYF. The DNA for the CDR3 is TGTGCCAGCACTGAAAAGGTGCTCCAATACGAGCAGTACTTC.